This T cell receptor beta chain comes out of a study of cytomegalovirus exposure and HLA in healthy donors. Notes on the study in general: Whilst most TCR sequences proved rare, a subset of public TCRs occurred across many donors. In the analysis, some V segments, TRBV6-2 and TRBV6-3 included, were excluded as indistinguishable.

Trimming pared 7 bases from V and 10 bases from J, leaving 13 bases between. This CDR3 is 11 amino acids long. CDR1 LNHDA and CDR2 SQIVND come from the germline V gene (reference sequence). This clone was recorded a few times. Its cognate antigen is unknown. The PCR made use of 60 Vbeta and 13 Jbeta primers. The table came from immunoSEQ multiplex PCR; TCRdb's copy has only in-frame clones and leaves some out. This sample has 120,000 or so clones, with over 9.5% found just once. The sample consisted of PBMCs. The sequence was collected from a woman between 18 and 29 years old in good health and CMV-seropositive. This chain connects TRBV19 to TRBJ1-1; D may be TRBD1 (6 bases). CDR3 bases: TGTGCCAGTACCAATGCCAGGGGAGCTTTCTTT. It specifies CASTNARGAFF. The entire variable domain, with the rest obtained from reference TRBV19 and TRBJ1-1, is as follows: DGGITQSPKYLFRKEGQNVTLSCEQNLNHDAMYWYRQDPGQGLRLIYYSQIVNDFQKGDIAEGYSVSREKKESFPLTVTSAQKNPTAFYLCASTNARGAFFGQGTRLTVV.